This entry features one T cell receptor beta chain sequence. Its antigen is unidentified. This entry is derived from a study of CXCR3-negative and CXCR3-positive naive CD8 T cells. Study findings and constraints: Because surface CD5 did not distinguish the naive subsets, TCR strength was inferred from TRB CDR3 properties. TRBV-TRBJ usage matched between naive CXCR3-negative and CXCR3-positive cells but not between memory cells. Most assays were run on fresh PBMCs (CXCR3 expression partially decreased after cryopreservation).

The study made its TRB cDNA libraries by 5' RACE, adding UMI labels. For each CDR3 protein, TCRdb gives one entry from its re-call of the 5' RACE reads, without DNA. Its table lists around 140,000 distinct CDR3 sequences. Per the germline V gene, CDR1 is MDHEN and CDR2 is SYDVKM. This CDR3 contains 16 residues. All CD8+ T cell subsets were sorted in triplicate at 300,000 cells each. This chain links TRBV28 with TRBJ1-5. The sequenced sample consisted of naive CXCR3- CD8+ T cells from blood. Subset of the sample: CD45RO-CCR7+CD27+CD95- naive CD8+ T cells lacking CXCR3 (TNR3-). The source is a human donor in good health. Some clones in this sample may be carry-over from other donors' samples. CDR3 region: CASSLLGLRANQPQHF.